This T cell receptor (beta chain) was sequenced in a study of OX40 agonist ivuxolimab in advanced cancers. About the investigation overall: Ivuxolimab, which targeted the costimulatory receptor OX40 (CD134), was an agonistic, fully human IgG2 monoclonal antibody. Peripheral TCRbeta sequencing aimed to test whether ivuxolimab altered TCR sequence diversity and caused clonal T-cell expansion. Partial responses occurred in three dose-escalation patients: two with cutaneous melanoma and one with hepatocellular carcinoma. The paper reports the monotherapy dose-escalation portion (N of about 54 patients) of the phase I ivuxolimab trial. Patients were allowed to have had prior anti-PD-1, anti-PD-L1 or anti-CTLA-4 therapy, and around two fifths of the dose-escalation patients had been treated with checkpoint inhibitors. Of the roughly 50 dose-escalation patients, hepatocellular carcinoma was present in 19, melanoma in roughly 15, renal cell carcinoma in 9 and head and neck cancer in 9. In the dose-escalation cohort, 65% to 90% of patients were male, and the mean age was approximately 60 years, with a range of roughly 20 to 79. Intravenous ivuxolimab was administered to patients every 2 weeks at six dose levels: 0.01, 0.1, 0.3, 1.5, 3 and 10 mg/kg.

Here is what the overall study found, with its caveats: The antigen specificity of the clonally expanded peripheral T cells was not determined. Low levels of normalized T-cell clonal expansion were also seen in some patients who did not respond. On average, CD8+ T cells showed more expanded clones than CD4+ T cells after ivuxolimab. At doses of 0.1 to 3.0 mg/kg, clonal expansion of both CD4+ and CD8+ T cells in blood was seen between baseline and week 6. In the 0.1-3.0 mg/kg groups, partial responders had among the lowest normalized peripheral clonal expansion, particularly in CD8+ T cells.

This clone was counted a single time. Its antigen is unknown. Nothing much larger sits one base from this clone, and base qualities are not available. To sequence the TCRbeta CDR3 region, genomic DNA was isolated from the sorted cells. The immunoSEQ Assay was used for sequencing of TCRbeta CDR3 regions. In TCRdb, the immuneACCESS table is reduced to in-frame sequences with V and J assigned. These tables do not hold every clone; where another copy was compared, an unresolved V gene accounts for under half, and the others remain unexplained. The table for this sample lists roughly 56,000 clones; roughly 84% of them were counted only once. The ten largest make up under 6% of the sample. From cysteine to phenylalanine, the CDR3 is 14 amino acids long. Kept here is only the CDR3 DNA, which spans 42 bases and is read in frame from base 1. The V and J ends are trimmed by 5 bases and 0 bases, leaving 7 bases between them. For CDR1 and CDR2, the germline V gene lists SGHAT and FQNNGV.

The trial excluded patients who had a history of autoimmune disease or were on systemic immunosuppression. Peripheral blood for TCR sequencing was collected from all dose cohorts at baseline, on cycle 4 day 1, and on cycle 7 day 1. Samples were obtained from an open-label, multicenter, first-in-human phase I dose-escalation trial of ivuxolimab. The trial enrolled adults with locally advanced or metastatic head and neck squamous cell, hepatocellular, melanoma or renal cell carcinoma. Before TCR sequencing, CD4+ T cells and CD8+ T cells from peripheral blood were sorted into separate populations. Recombination connected TRBV11-2 to TRBJ1-4, with no reliable assignment of the D segment. The sample in question was CD4+ or CD8+ T cells sorted from blood, obtained in a trial of the OX40 agonist ivuxolimab. The origin of this receptor is an adult with an advanced solid tumor such as melanoma, head and neck, liver or kidney cancer. The sequenced DNA: TGTGCCAGCAGCCCGTGGGCAACTAATGAAAAACTGTTTTTT. Its translation reads: CASSPWATNEKLFF.